These 18 T cell receptor beta chains came from one sample sequenced in a study of control samples from healthy donors and cancer patients. The data were produced by immunoSEQ multiplex PCR, yet TCRdb's version contains in-frame clones alone and is incomplete. The sample holds 96,000 or so clones, 80% to 95% seen once. Input material: blood. The receptors were sampled from a man in his late teens or twenties in good health.

V usage is TRBV12-3 or TRBV12-4 and J usage is TRBJ1-2; D unclear. Trimming shortened V by 6 bases and J by 4 bases, and 12 bases separated the two germline ends. CDR3 size: 13 residues. The CDR3 nucleotides read TGTGCCAGCAGCTACCCCGGATCCTATGGCTACACCTTC. Translating gives CASSYPGSYGYTF.

This rearrangement joins TRBV5-1 to TRBJ1-1; TRBD1 matches at 8 bases. Germline CDR1 is SGHRS and CDR2 is YFSETQ. The CDR3 length is 16 residues. The ends lost 5 bases at V and 0 bases at J; junction bases unmatched: 9. This chain's CDR3 is CASRPGTGRVNTEAFF. As DNA, the CDR3 is TGCGCCAGCAGGCCCGGGACAGGCAGGGTGAACACTGAAGCTTTCTTT. The full variable domain, in which reference TRBV5-1 and TRBJ1-1 provide the parts outside the CDR3, is KAGVTQTPRYLIKTRGQQVTLSCSPISGHRSVSWYQQTPGQGLQFLFEYFSETQRNKGNFPGRFSGRQFSNSRSEMNVSTLELGDSALYLCASRPGTGRVNTEAFFGQGTRLTVV.

The J gene is TRBJ1-2, the V gene TRBV27, with D unclear. The V and J ends lost 4 bases and 6 bases respectively, with 15 bases between them. This CDR3 has 14 residues. Germline lookup yields CDR1 MNHEY and CDR2 SMNVEV (reference sequence). For the CDR3, the DNA is TGTGCCAGCAGTTCCCCCGGGAGGGTGGATGGCTACACCTTC. Residues: CASSSPGRVDGYTF.

V gene TRBV4-3 combines with J gene TRBJ2-1; perhaps TRBD2 as D (6 bases). This CDR3 is 14 amino acids long. Trimming pared 3 bases from V and 9 bases from J, leaving 15 bases between. Looked up from germline, CDR1 is LGHNA and CDR2 is YSLEER. The CDR3 DNA reads TGCGCCAGCAGCCATGATAGCGGAGCTGGTGAGCAGTTCTTC. The encoded protein is CASSHDSGAGEQFF.

The chain carries TRBV12-3 or TRBV12-4 and TRBJ1-1; D is possibly TRBD1 (6 bases). The CDR3 has 11 amino acids. Trimming took 2 bases from V and 10 from J, leaving 8 bases between them. CDR3 amino acids: CASSLQGRAFF. In DNA, the CDR3 is TGTGCCAGCAGTTTACAGGGGAGAGCTTTCTTT.

The V and J genes are TRBV15 and TRBJ1-1; TRBD1 is a possible D gene (5 bases). The CDR3 length is 14 residues. Germline lookup yields CDR1 LNHNV and CDR2 YYDKDF (reference sequence). The V end lost 5 bases, the J end lost 5 bases, and 15 bases lay between the germline ends. The CDR3 loop reads CATSPGSRVTEAFF. The CDR3, as DNA: TGTGCCACCAGCCCAGGCTCCAGGGTAACTGAAGCTTTCTTT. Full variable domain (outside the CDR3, taken from reference TRBV15 and TRBJ1-1): DAMVIQNPRYQVTQFGKPVTLSCSQTLNHNVMYWYQQKSSQAPKLLFHYYDKDFNNEADTPDNFQSRRPNTSFCFLDIRSPGLGDTAMYLCATSPGSRVTEAFFGQGTRLTVV.

The chain uses TRBV19 and TRBJ1-5; D gene unclear. V lost 7 bases, J lost 6 bases, and 13 bases lay in between. Germline V gene data show CDR1 as LNHDA and CDR2 as SQIVND (reference sequence). The CDR3 covers 13 residues. The CDR3 bases are TGTGCCAGTACCCCTAGGATCGGTCAGCCCCAGCATTTT. Its translation: CASTPRIGQPQHF.

The V gene is TRBV4-1, the J gene TRBJ2-7; TRBD2 aligns across 8 bases. The CDR3 is 16 residues long. Losses at the gene ends were 0 bases for V and 0 bases for J; bases not matched to a gene: 4. Germline V gene sequence: CDR1 MGHRA, CDR2 YSYEKL. The CDR3 region has the DNA TGCGCCAGCAGCCAAGATTCTAGCGGGTACTCCTACGAGCAGTACTTC. Amino acids: CASSQDSSGYSYEQYF.

V gene TRBV7-2 combines with J gene TRBJ1-1, with D possibly matching TRBD1 (6 bases). The germline CDR1 and CDR2 sequences are SGHTA and FQGNSA. Trimming took 4 bases from V and 0 from J, leaving 12 bases between them. There are 15 residues in the CDR3. The CDR3 loop is CASSWNQGLNTEAFF. DNA for the CDR3: TGTGCCAGCAGCTGGAACCAGGGGCTGAACACTGAAGCTTTCTTT. Full variable domain (missing parts from reference TRBV7-2 and TRBJ1-1): GAGVSQSPSNKVTEKGKDVELRCDPISGHTALYWYRQSLGQGLEFLIYFQGNSAPDKSGLPSDRFSAERTGGSVSTLTIQRTQQEDSAVYLCASSWNQGLNTEAFFGQGTRLTVV.

This clone has only one observation. The chain couples TRBV15 to TRBJ2-7, with D perhaps TRBD1 or TRBD2 (5 bases each). V lost 1 base to trimming and J lost 0 bases, with 10 bases between them. Germline CDR1 and CDR2: LNHNV and YYDKDF (reference sequence). This CDR3 is built from 15 residues. For the CDR3, the DNA is TGTGCCACCAGCAGAGGGGCAGGGAGCTCCTACGAGCAGTACTTC. Its translation is CATSRGAGSSYEQYF.

The rearrangement links TRBV2 to TRBJ1-1; unclear D gene. There are 14 residues in the CDR3. V lost 7 bases and J 0 bases, leaving 12 bases between the germline ends. Germline V gene sequence: CDR1 SNHLY, CDR2 FYNNEI. CDR3 nucleotide sequence: TGTGCCAGCATTATGAGGAGCATGAACACTGAAGCTTTCTTT. This encodes CASIMRSMNTEAFF.

This clone has a single count. V usage is TRBV27 and J usage is TRBJ2-1; 7 bases are shared with TRBD1. The CDR3 is 15 residues long. The V and J ends lost 6 bases and 3 bases, in that order; junction bases with no gene match: 8. From germline, CDR1 is MNHEY and CDR2 SMNVEV (reference sequence). The DNA for the CDR3 is TGTGCCAGCAGCCGCCGGGACAGCGGCTACAATGAGCAGTTCTTC. Amino acid sequence: CASSRRDSGYNEQFF.

The chain links TRBV6-4 to TRBJ2-3, with 9 positions matching TRBD2. This CDR3 has 16 residues. V lost 4 bases, J lost 4 bases, and 9 bases stayed unmatched. Germline V gene data show CDR1 as MRHNA and CDR2 as SNTAGT. The CDR3 loop reads CASSGFGGTSPDTQYF. CDR3 DNA: TGTGCCAGCAGTGGATTCGGCGGGACTAGCCCAGATACGCAGTATTTT.

The chain has TRBV7-2 and TRBJ1-1, with D possibly matching TRBD1 (6 bases). The CDR3 is 13 amino acids. V shed 6 bases and J shed 10 bases, with 18 bases lying between them. Germline lookup yields CDR1 SGHTA and CDR2 FQGNSA. For the CDR3, the DNA is TGTGCCAGCAGTCAGTTCAGGGGAGGAGTAGCTTTCTTT. Translated: CASSQFRGGVAFF.

This chain's CDR3 is CASSADRGRSGYTF. As DNA, the CDR3 is TGTGCCAGCAGTGCCGACAGGGGGCGTAGTGGCTACACCTTC. The chain recombines TRBV2 with TRBJ1-2; 10 nucleotides align to TRBD1. The ends lost 4 bases at V and 7 bases at J; junction bases unmatched: 6. Looked up from germline, CDR1 is SNHLY and CDR2 is FYNNEI. The CDR3 is made up of 14 amino acids.

The chain carries TRBV7-9 and TRBJ2-1, with 11 bases lining up with TRBD2. The CDR3 is made up of 17 amino acids. The junction had 8 bases not matched to a gene; V was cut back by 1 base and J by 6 bases. Germline V gene sequence: CDR1 SEHNR, CDR2 FQNEAQ (reference sequence). The CDR3 protein is CASSLDQGLAVVNEQFF. DNA of the CDR3: TGTGCCAGCAGCTTAGACCAGGGACTAGCGGTTGTCAATGAGCAGTTCTTC.

The chain joins TRBV3-1 (or the pseudogene TRBV3-2) to TRBJ2-1; TRBD1 might be the D (6 bases). Germline V gene lookup returns CDR1 LGHDT and CDR2 YNNKEL (reference sequence). Trimming removed 7 bases at V and 4 bases at J, with 17 bases between. CDR3 size: 15 residues. Written as DNA, the CDR3 is TGTGCCAGCACCCCAGGGACAAGTCTGTACAATGAGCAGTTCTTC. This codes for CASTPGTSLYNEQFF.

The rearrangement uses TRBV7-2 and TRBJ1-1; TRBD1 is a possible D gene (5 bases). The CDR3 length is 14 residues. With 4 bases removed from V and 0 bases from J, the gap between germline ends came to 9 bases. Germline lookup yields CDR1 SGHTA and CDR2 FQGNSA. CDR3 DNA: TGTGCCAGCAGCTCTGGACATTTGAACACTGAAGCTTTCTTT. Translation: CASSSGHLNTEAFF.